This T cell receptor beta chain came from a study of identical twins. This clonotype was seen only a few times. CDR1 LGHNA and CDR2 YSLEER come from the germline V gene. The CDR3 length is 14 residues. Deletions cut 1 base from V and 6 bases from J, with 9 bases between. TCRdb re-derived calls from the 5' RACE reads in MiXCR, one entry per CDR3 protein. This table holds about 470,000 distinct CDR3 sequences, approximately 25% found once. These data were also reused for a study on T cells expressing NK-cell markers. This second report adds: Leadership of the CD3+CD56-NKG2C+ fraction also belonged to these clonotypes in several donors.

The sequencing sample was made of CD4+ T cells sorted from blood. The clonotype originates from a young woman in good health. The chain employs TRBV4-3 and TRBJ2-2; D gene unclear. CDR3 sequence (DNA): TGCGCCAGCAGCCAAGTCGGAAGCCCCGGGGAGCTGTTTTTT. Its translation is CASSQVGSPGELFF.